This T cell receptor beta chain was profiled in a study of long-term antiretroviral therapy in people with HIV. The wider study: Samples from the earliest time points predate the 2015 immediate-ART recommendation by about a decade. Study results and limitations: Specimens of blood were obtained during about 2003 to 2018, possibly under older ART regimens. Investigators report no available data on ART adherence, viral resistance or therapy changes.

V lost 5 bases to trimming and J lost 4 bases; unmatched junction nucleotides: 6. The CDR3 is 15 residues long. Germline CDR1 reads SGHDT; CDR2 reads YYEEEE. Per individual, the PBMC samples numbered at least one pre-ART and at least two post-ART. Version v3.0 of the immunoSEQ assay ran at survey level. Measured with immunoSEQ multiplex PCR; TCRdb has only the in-frame clones, and not every one. Of 20,000 to 25,000 clones in the sample, around 85% are singletons; the top ten hold about 4%. This clone was recorded once. Its matching antigen is unknown. The sample was unsorted PBMCs, taken roughly 4 years after starting antiretroviral therapy. The TCR sequence derives from a man aged 18 to 30 with HIV. The J gene is TRBJ2-3, the V gene TRBV5-6; 11 nucleotides match TRBD1. CDR3 sequence reads: CASSPGTGGADTQYF. In DNA form, the CDR3 reads TGTGCCAGCAGTCCCGGGACAGGGGGTGCAGATACGCAGTATTTT.